One and the same sample provided the 15 T cell receptor beta chains below, sequenced in a study of naive and memory T cell subsets. Both TRBC1 and TRBC2 were covered by a beta constant-region primer of two equimolar oligonucleotides. Ligated cDNA was amplified by four rounds of PCR with nested alpha and beta constant-region primers and SP2. TCRdb redid the calling of the UMI-ligation and nested PCR reads with MiXCR, one entry per CDR3 protein. The sample has 3,500 to 5,500 distinct CDR3 sequences, 5.2% seen once; the top ten hold about 24%. Sequencing was performed on effector memory CD8+ T cells from blood. Indicated subset: effector memory, CD45RA- CD27-. The receptors shown here come from a human donor in good health.

This clonotype was picked up many times. The genes are TRBV9 and TRBJ1-1; D gene unclear. Deletions cut 3 bases from V and 1 base from J, with 7 bases between. This CDR3 contains 13 residues. Germline CDR1 and CDR2: SGDLS and YYNGEE. The CDR3 sequence: CASSELRNTEAFF. DNA for the CDR3: TGTGCCAGCAGCGAACTGAGGAACACTGAAGCTTTCTTT.

This clonotype was counted at least ten times. This chain connects TRBV20-1 to TRBJ2-5, with a possible D match to TRBD1 (6 bases). V was clipped by 0 bases and J by 2 bases, with 25 bases between them. The CDR3 is 19 amino acids. Germline CDR1 DFQATT, CDR2 SNEGSKA (reference sequence). The CDR3 nucleotides are TGCAGTGCTAGAGATCCGGCAGGGGAGCCATCACCCACACAAGAGACCCAGTACTTC. It specifies CSARDPAGEPSPTQETQYF.

By share, this clonotype ranks as medium-sized (0.01 to 0.1%). This chain links TRBV12-3 or TRBV12-4 with TRBJ2-7; D might be TRBD1 or TRBD2, each matching 5 bases. The CDR3 spans 14 residues. Trimming removed 5 bases at V and 1 base at J, with 12 bases between. CDR3 amino acids: CASSPGTASYEQYF. The CDR3 bases are TGTGCCAGCAGTCCCGGGACCGCGTCCTACGAGCAGTACTTC.

The table lists this clonotype with many counts. This chain uses TRBV7-9 with TRBJ2-2; D uncertain. Germline assignment: CDR1 SEHNR and CDR2 FQNEAQ (reference sequence). Trimming pared 7 bases from V and 1 base from J, leaving 7 bases between. The CDR3 has 13 residues. This CDR3 reads CASTEENTGELFF. The CDR3 DNA follows: TGTGCCAGCACCGAGGAGAACACCGGGGAGCTGTTTTTT.

About this clonotype: This sequence may be a read error, since a much larger clone differs from it by one base. The chain recombines TRBV6-4 with TRBJ1-1; TRBD1 might be the D (5 bases). The CDR3 extends over 13 amino acids. Germline V gene lookup returns CDR1 MRHNA and CDR2 SNTAGT. Deletions cut 6 bases from V and 4 bases from J, with 12 bases between. The CDR3 region is CASRVQASTEAFF. In nucleotides, the CDR3 is TGTGCCAGCAGAGTACAGGCGAGCACTGAAGCTTTCTTT.

This sequence joins TRBV24-1 and TRBJ1-5; D not resolved. Trimming cost V 8 bases and J 3 bases, with 7 bases left between them. Germline V gene sequence: CDR1 KGHDR, CDR2 SFDVKD. The length of the CDR3 is 12 residues. In DNA, the CDR3 is TGTGCCACCATTTTGCTCAATCAGCCCCAGCATTTT. It translates to CATILLNQPQHF.

Within the sample, this clonotype is medium-sized (0.01 to 0.1%). The V call is TRBV27, the J call TRBJ1-2; possible D gene TRBD1, 5 bases. Germline V gives CDR1 MNHEY, CDR2 SMNVEV (reference sequence). This CDR3 has 13 residues. V dropped 4 bases and J dropped 6 bases, with 12 bases sitting between them. DNA for the CDR3: TGTGCCAGCAGTTCCCAGGGTGAGGATGGCTACACCTTC. Residues: CASSSQGEDGYTF.

There are many counts of this clonotype. The chain links TRBV4-1 to TRBJ1-1, with D uncertain. Germline V gene data show CDR1 as MGHRA and CDR2 as YSYEKL. Trimming took 6 bases from V and 2 from J, leaving 10 bases between them. This CDR3 region has 13 residues. The DNA for the CDR3 is TGCGCCAGCAGAGAAGTGGGTAACACTGAAGCTTTCTTT. Translating gives CASREVGNTEAFF.

This clonotype has ten or more counts. The chain couples TRBV29-1 to TRBJ2-2; D ambiguous. Trimming took off 4 bases at V and 1 base at J, with 4 bases between the two ends. Per germline, CDR1 SQVTM and CDR2 ANQGSEA. The CDR3 totals 12 residues. CDR3 residues: CSVVENTGELFF. CDR3 nucleotide sequence: TGCAGCGTTGTCGAGAACACCGGGGAGCTGTTTTTT.

In DNA, the CDR3 is TGTGCCAGCAGTTACTCGAGTTCTAGCGGGAGTTTTTACAATGAGCAGTTCTTC. The encoded protein is CASSYSSSSGSFYNEQFF. The chain links TRBV6-5 to TRBJ2-1, with 10 bases identical to TRBD2. Germline CDR1 reads MNHEY; CDR2 reads SVGAGI. The junction had 9 bases not matched to a gene; V was cut back by 0 bases and J by 4 bases. This CDR3 has 18 residues.

Comment on this clonotype: Given a much more abundant clone one base away, this may be a read error. The V and J genes are TRBV12-3 or TRBV12-4 and TRBJ2-7; 8 positions match TRBD1. CDR3 length equals 14 residues. The CDR3 sequence: CASSLGTGFYDQYF. CDR3 nucleotide sequence: TGTGCCAGCAGTCTCGGGACAGGCTTCTACGATCAGTACTTC.

This clonotype showed up many times. The gene calls are TRBV4-3 and TRBJ2-3, with TRBD2 identical over 8 bases. With 0 bases clipped from V and 2 bases from J, the junction kept 10 bases outside the gene matches. CDR1 and CDR2 (germline): LGHNA, YSLEER. The CDR3 contains 18 residues. CDR3 sequence: CASSQERVQAGATDTQYF. The DNA of the CDR3 is TGCGCCAGCAGCCAAGAACGTGTTCAAGCGGGAGCCACAGATACGCAGTATTTT.

There are many counts of this clonotype. The V and J genes are TRBV12-3 or TRBV12-4 and TRBJ2-1, with TRBD2 matching 12 bases. The CDR3 is 14 residues long. Trimming removed 5 bases from V and 7 bases from J; junction bases left unmatched: 3. The CDR3 spells CASSVTSGSNEQFF. For the CDR3, the DNA is TGTGCCAGCAGTGTGACTAGCGGGAGTAATGAGCAGTTCTTC.

In this sample, this clonotype turned up many times. This chain uses TRBV25-1 with TRBJ2-2; 7 bases align to TRBD1. This CDR3 comprises 15 residues. In germline, CDR1 is MGHDK, CDR2 SYGVNS. V trimming: 5 bases; J trimming: 8 bases; junction bases outside the gene matches: 11. CDR3 sequence: CASSPGTVVLGELFF. The DNA for the CDR3 is TGTGCCAGCAGTCCTGGGACAGTGGTTCTGGGGGAGCTGTTTTTT.

By its share, this clonotype is medium-sized (0.01 to 0.1%). The chain couples TRBV7-2 to TRBJ2-5, with a tentative D call TRBD1 (6 bases). The V end lost 5 bases, the J end lost 5 bases, and 27 bases lay between the germline ends. Germline CDR1 SGHTA, CDR2 FQGNSA. The CDR3 sequence is 18 residues long. This CDR3 reads CASSPPPGHEPLLETQYF. The CDR3 DNA follows: TGTGCCAGCAGCCCCCCCCCGGGACATGAACCCTTATTGGAGACCCAGTACTTC.